The entry that follows covers one TCR beta chain sequence. There is no known antigen for this receptor. Per-base quality was not reported, and no clone a single base away is much larger than it. The data derive from a study of T cell clones after liver transplantation (dated by TCRdb to 2018 to 2020). Broadly, across the study: ITN030ST, the source of the samples, was a randomized trial that attempted immunosuppression withdrawal within 2 years of liver transplantation. Donor-reactive T cell clones were identified by TCRbeta sequencing after a pre-transplant mixed lymphocyte reaction and then tracked in post-transplant blood. As an antigen-independent comparator for donor-reactive sequences, third party-reactive TCRbeta sequences were also identified from pre-transplant MLRs. Three of the eight recipients were HCV-positive; the others were transplanted for non-autoimmune, non-viral indications. No induction therapy was given to the subjects, and standard immunosuppression was administered until randomization at 12-24 months post-transplant. Tolerance meant complete immunosuppression withdrawal for at least one year without liver enzymes rising beyond twice the upper limit of normal. Blood samples were collected pre-transplant, pre-randomization before withdrawal, and post-randomization after either full withdrawal or failed withdrawal. A cohort of 8 liver transplant recipients was studied, of whom 3 were classified as tolerant and 5 as non-tolerant.

Thawed unstimulated PBMCs were stained for CD3, CD4 and CD8 and FACS-sorted into CD3+CD4+ and CD3+CD8+ populations. All 8 studied subjects were randomized to withdrawal of immunosuppression. The Qiagen DNeasy Blood and Tissue Kit was used for genomic DNA isolation. Using immunoSEQ, frozen genomic DNA was subjected to high-throughput TCRbeta CDR3 sequencing, a process that included PCR amplification, mapping, bias correction and internal controls. The original pipeline was this. Productive rearrangements were retained, and unique TCRbeta sequences were defined by the CDR3 nucleotide sequence together with the V and J gene. Donor-reactive sequences required at least 5-fold expansion in CFSE-low cells versus unstimulated pre-transplant cells and at least 0.01% frequency. To ensure at least 90% detection power, minimum frequency thresholds were set for each subject based on that subject's lowest-template unstimulated sample. Jensen-Shannon divergence between the top 1000 TCRbeta sequences post- versus pre-transplant served as the measure of repertoire turnover. Changes in detection of donor-reactive sequences were tested with two-sided Fisher's exact tests. The immuneACCESS repertoire file appears here via TCRdb, limited to in-frame rearrangements. These files lack a portion of the clones; in checked studies, under half of the deficit traces to unresolved V genes, and the cause of the others is not known. For V, J and clone size, that table is used; D and trimming come from the DNA. The sample table contains roughly 20,000 clones; only one count was recorded for 80% of them. Of the sample, 35% is held by the ten largest clones.

Trimming at the junction amounts to 0 bases on V and 7 bases on J, and the germline ends lie 12 bases apart. The germline V gene provides CDR1 MNHEY and CDR2 SVGAGI. Measured from the cysteine to the phenylalanine, the CDR3 is 14 residues long. Only the CDR3 DNA is retained, 42 bases long and in frame from the first base. The full study reports these points: In 5 of 8 subjects, circulating donor-reactive CD4 TCRbeta sequences decreased significantly after transplant, regardless of tolerance or HCV status. Without allograft tissue specimens, donor-reactive T cells may have migrated into the graft rather than being deleted. After accounting for repertoire turnover, donor-reactive detection was significantly reduced in 7 of 8 subjects for CD4 and 8 of 8 for CD8. Low numbers of available donor cells limited the measurable donor-reactive repertoire in two subjects. Donor-reactive sequences decreased more than third party-reactive sequences, which suggests partial antigen-specific deletion that was not related to withdrawal success. The conclusions were preliminary, being limited by small, heterogeneous patient numbers and by non-standardized post-transplant time points.

Rearrangement joined TRBV6-5 to TRBJ1-2; there is no confident call for the D gene. The TCR comes from a human patient who received a liver transplant. After transplantation, some T cells may belong to the graft donor instead of the recipient. The input for sequencing was CD8+ T cells from blood, taken around 50 months after liver transplant. The sequence in DNA is TGTGCCAGCAGTTACTCAGGCAGTGTTTCTGGCTACACCTTC. Translated, it gives CASSYSGSVSGYTF.